This T cell receptor beta chain was sequenced in a study of blood T cell repertoires in COVID-19. In regard to this clone: At the DNA level, this CDR3 is encoded by other sequences in the same sample as well.

TCRdb's table, derived via immunoSEQ multiplex PCR, lists solely in-frame clones and lacks some. Of approximately 250,000 clones detected, more than 80% appear once; the ten largest clones hold less than 6.5%. This TCR was sampled from a human donor in a cohort sampled during active COVID-19. Source material: peripheral blood.

CDR3 sequence reads: CASSLGSGTDTQYF. DNA for the CDR3: TGTGCCAGCAGCTTAGGGTCGGGCACAGATACGCAGTATTTT. This chain links TRBV11-3 with TRBJ2-3; D is ambiguous. This CDR3 contains 14 residues. Trimming removed 1 base from V and 1 base from J, with 6 bases in between. In germline, CDR1 is SGHNT, CDR2 YENEEA.